The T cell receptor beta chain under discussion was sequenced for a study of blood T cell repertoires in COVID-19 (dated by TCRdb to the early 2020s). General notes on the study: Collaborator samples came from the United States, Italy and Spain and covered acute and convalescent phases of COVID-19. The material from the prospective study consisted of cDNA or gDNA derived from T cells, B-cell-depleted T cells, or PBMCs. The dataset comprised deeply sampled blood TCRbeta repertoires from subjects exposed to, actively infected with, or recovered from COVID-19. The repertoires were released in a freely available public database intended as a resource for research on the immune response to SARS-CoV-2. The samples were drawn from two sources: the first 160 participants of the ongoing ImmuneRACE study, and fewer than 1,500 subjects contributed by 6 global collaborators. The sample metadata nearly always contained a de-identified subject ID, COVID-19 status, age in years and sex. HLA class I and class II types, where available, came from metadata supplied by the sample provider rather than from assay-based typing.

Concerning this clone itself: Its cognate antigen has yet to be identified. Nothing much larger sits one base from this clone, and base qualities are not available.

The immunoSEQ Assay, a bias-controlled multiplex PCR, was used to amplify TCRbeta CDR3 regions from genomic DNA. As for the authors' bioinformatics: The number of nucleated cells in each sample was estimated by amplification of reference gene primers within the assay. To quantify the absolute abundance of each unique TCRbeta CDR3 rearrangement, sequence reads were collapsed and filtered. Productive Simpson clonality was computed per sample as the square root of Simpson's diversity index over productive rearrangements. TCRdb took this table from immuneACCESS and kept in-frame rearrangements with V and J called. Such tables lack part of the clones; where checked against another copy, unresolved V genes explain under half of the gap, and the rest is unexplained. The V and J calls and clone size come from that table; D and trimming were worked out from the DNA. Counted in this sample were 100,000 to 150,000 clones; approximately 88% of them appeared once. Roughly 17% of the sample lies in the top ten.

Whole blood was collected in K2EDTA tubes by collaborating institutions according to the institutions' own protocols. For TCRbeta analysis, collaborator samples were shipped as frozen whole blood, as isolated PBMCs, or as DNA extracted from either sample type. Study-wide conclusions, independent of this receptor: How much clinical and demographic metadata was included differed by source and by participant, and the metadata was provided uncurated.

CDR1 and CDR2, looked up from the germline V gene (reference sequence), are GTSNPN and SVGIG. V is pared back by 2 bases and J by 4 bases, with 15 bases lying between the germline termini. CDR3 length: 15 amino acids, cysteine to phenylalanine. The only DNA kept is the CDR3, 45 bases in frame from the first base. Sequencing was carried out using peripheral blood. In this chain, TRBV30 is recombined with TRBJ1-5; the D gene is perhaps TRBD1, on 6 matching bases. The clonotype comes from a woman over 75 with acute or convalescent COVID-19. CDR3 protein: CAWSFGDTVNQPQHF. The DNA sequence follows: TGTGCCTGGAGTTTTGGGGACACGGTGAATCAGCCCCAGCATTTT.